This T cell receptor (beta chain) was captured by sequencing in a study of glioma-infiltrating T cells after dendritic cell vaccination. Using immunoSEQ multiplex PCR, the repertoire was profiled, and TCRdb retains in-frame clones only, with some absent. Of fewer than 75,000 clones in the sample, 81% are singletons; the top ten hold roughly 7.9%. The CDR3 contains 11 residues. From germline, CDR1 is GTSNPN and CDR2 SVGIG (reference sequence). Trimming removed 4 bases from V and 8 bases from J, with 8 bases in between. This rearrangement joins TRBV30 to TRBJ1-4, with no clear D. The specimen was blood, collected before dendritic cell vaccination. The source of this sequence is a human donor with glioblastoma. In nucleotides, the CDR3 is TGTGCCTGGACAAGAGGGGAAAAACTGTTTTTT. Encoded protein: CAWTRGEKLFF.